This is a list of T cell receptor beta chains from one sample in a study of T-cell reconstitution after alpha-beta-depleted transplantation in children. Via MiXCR, TCRdb re-called the PCR reads, giving one row per CDR3 protein. The data show roughly 310,000 distinct CDR3 sequences, roughly 21% seen once. Here the sequenced sample was PBMCs, mostly from graft donor cells, taken 180 days after TCRalphabeta/CD19-depleted stem cell transplant. Every receptor here comes from a male patient between 10 and 17 years old who had a stem cell transplant for acute lymphoblastic leukemia, so the T cells may come from the graft donor. Both conserved end residues are part of each CDR3. Each record gives: clone size, V gene, D gene, J gene, CDR3 DNA, CDR3 protein. A D gene is named only where the DNA matches it firmly. Clone size, where shown, is once, few, many, or a class for clones that have expanded.

-	TRBV5-1	-	TRBJ2-7	TGCGCCAGCAGCCGCGGGACAGTGTCCTACGAGCAGTACTTC	CASSRGTVSYEQYF
few	TRBV5-1	-	TRBJ1-5	TGCGCCAGCAGGAAAGGACAGTCAAATCAGCCCCAGCATTTT	CASRKGQSNQPQHF
few	TRBV6-5	TRBD2	TRBJ2-7	TGTGCCAGCAGTTACGGGGCGGGAGTCTACGAGCAGTACTTC	CASSYGAGVYEQYF
few	TRBV4-1	-	TRBJ2-1	TGCGCCAGCAGCCAAGTGGGAGAGCAGTTCTTC	CASSQVGEQFF
many	TRBV6-1	-	TRBJ2-1	TGTGCCCTTGCCGACTACAATGAGCAGTTCTTC	CALADYNEQFF
-	TRBV12-3/TRBV12-4	TRBD1	TRBJ1-1	TGTGCCAGCAGTTCGGGACAGGGGTCTGAAGCTTTCTTT	CASSSGQGSEAFF
-	TRBV7-3	-	TRBJ2-1	TGTGCCAGCAGCTTCTTAGGTCCGGGACAATACAATGAGCAGTTCTTC	CASSFLGPGQYNEQFF
-	TRBV6-5	TRBD2	TRBJ2-7	TGTGCCAGCAGTTACGGGATAGCGGGAGGCAGTGGCGAGCAGTACTTC	CASSYGIAGGSGEQYF
-	TRBV9	TRBD2	TRBJ2-2	TGTGCCAGCAGCGTAGGGCCGGGACTAGCGGGAGATCGAAACACCGGGGAGCTGTTTTTT	CASSVGPGLAGDRNTGELFF
-	TRBV19	-	TRBJ2-5	TGTGCCAGTAGTATAGATCCTACTCTCCCGGGGGGCAGGGAGAACCAGTACTTC	CASSIDPTLPGGRENQYF
-	TRBV27	TRBD2	TRBJ2-1	TGTGCCAGCGAACCGGGACTAGGGTACAATGAGCAGTTCTTC	CASEPGLGYNEQFF
once	TRBV20-1	-	TRBJ2-3	TGCAGTGCTCCACCGACTACCAGCACAGATACGCAGTATTTT	CSAPPTTSTDTQYF
-	TRBV3-1	TRBD2	TRBJ2-1	TGTGCCAGCAGCCAAGATGGGGGGACTAGCGGCTACAATGAGCAGTTCTTC	CASSQDGGTSGYNEQFF
-	TRBV9	TRBD1	TRBJ2-3	TGTGCCAGCAGCTCAGGGGGACAGGTCTATGTCACAGATACGCAGTATTTT	CASSSGGQVYVTDTQYF
many	TRBV4-2	-	TRBJ2-1	TGTGCCAGCAGCCAAGGCATGGGGGGAGAGCAGTTCTTC	CASSQGMGGEQFF
few	TRBV18	-	TRBJ1-1	TGTGCCAGCTCACCAACCCAGGGTCCCAACACTGAAGCTTTCTTT	CASSPTQGPNTEAFF
many	TRBV12-3/TRBV12-4	-	TRBJ2-4	TGTGCCAGCAGTTTAGGGCACATTCAGTACTTC	CASSLGHIQYF
-	TRBV4-1	-	TRBJ1-1	TGCGCCAGCAGCCATAAGAACACTGAAGCTTTCTTT	CASSHKNTEAFF
few	TRBV7-9	TRBD1	TRBJ2-7	TGTGCCAGCAGCTCCCGGGACAGCACCTACGAGCAGTACTTC	CASSSRDSTYEQYF
-	TRBV4-1	TRBD1	TRBJ2-3	TGCGCCAGCAGCACGATCCGGACAGGGCTAGCCACAGATACGCAGTATTTT	CASSTIRTGLATDTQYF
many	TRBV5-1	-	TRBJ1-6	TGCGCCAGCAGCGGGGGACACGATAATTCACCCCTCCACTTT	CASSGGHDNSPLHF
-	TRBV9	TRBD1	TRBJ1-3	TGTGCCAGCAGCTGGGACAGTTACTCTGGAAACACCATATATTTT	CASSWDSYSGNTIYF
many	TRBV29-1	-	TRBJ1-1	TGCAGCGTGGCACAGAGTTTGAACACTGAAGCTTTCTTT	CSVAQSLNTEAFF
-	TRBV12-3/TRBV12-4	-	TRBJ2-5	TGTGCCAGCAGTTTAGTTCAGGGTCTGGAGACCCAGTACTTC	CASSLVQGLETQYF
-	TRBV3-1	-	TRBJ2-1	TGTGCCAGCAGCCAAGATGACGGGGTATCCTACAATGAGCAGTTCTTC	CASSQDDGVSYNEQFF
once	TRBV7-2	TRBD2	TRBJ2-3	TGTGCCAGCAGCTTACACCTTGCGGGAGTCGGCACAGATACGCAGTATTTT	CASSLHLAGVGTDTQYF
few	TRBV7-8	TRBD2	TRBJ2-2	TGTGCCAGCAGCAACAGACTAGCGGGAGCGAACACCGGGGAGCTGTTTTTT	CASSNRLAGANTGELFF
-	TRBV27	TRBD2	TRBJ2-4	TGTGCCAGCAGTCTAATAGCGGGAGGAATATCGGACATTCAGTACTTC	CASSLIAGGISDIQYF
-	TRBV7-6	TRBD1	TRBJ2-7	TGTGCCAGCAGCCCCGAGGACGGGACAGGGTCGATAAGCGAGCAGTACTTC	CASSPEDGTGSISEQYF
few	TRBV14	TRBD2	TRBJ2-3	TGTGCCAGCAGCCAAATCGGACTAGCGGATCCTACGCAGTATTTT	CASSQIGLADPTQYF
few	TRBV18	-	TRBJ2-5	TGTGCCAGCTCACCAACGGGAAGAGGGGAGACCCAGTACTTC	CASSPTGRGETQYF
few	TRBV7-3	-	TRBJ2-7	TGTGCCAGCAGCGAAGCCGGCGGAGACCCCTACGAGCAGTACTTC	CASSEAGGDPYEQYF
-	TRBV2	-	TRBJ2-5	TGTGCCAGCAGTCTGCACAGGTTACAAGAGACCCAGTACTTC	CASSLHRLQETQYF
many	TRBV7-9	TRBD2	TRBJ2-1	TGTGCCAGCAGCTTCTCGGGAGGTTACAATGAGCAGTTCTTC	CASSFSGGYNEQFF
-	TRBV7-3	-	TRBJ2-3	TGTGCCAGCAGCTTGTACGGGAGTCGTACAGATACGCAGTATTTT	CASSLYGSRTDTQYF
few	TRBV10-2	-	TRBJ1-1	TGCGCCAGCAGTCCCGGATATACAGGGTTCGCTGAAGCTTTCTTT	CASSPGYTGFAEAFF
-	TRBV18	-	TRBJ1-1	TGTGCCAGCTCACCACCGATGACAGTGAACACTGAAGCTTTCTTT	CASSPPMTVNTEAFF
-	TRBV6-5	TRBD2	TRBJ2-5	TGTGCCAGCAGTTACTCGAATTGGCTAGCGGTCCCCCAAGAGACCCAGTACTTC	CASSYSNWLAVPQETQYF
-	TRBV20-1	TRBD1	TRBJ2-7	TGCAGTGCCGCCACTGACGCACGACAGGGATCCTACGAGCAGTACTTC	CSAATDARQGSYEQYF
-	TRBV9	TRBD1	TRBJ2-2	TGTGCCAGCAGCCAGGACAGGGCGGAGCTGTTTTTT	CASSQDRAELFF
many	TRBV5-1	TRBD2	TRBJ2-3	TGCGCCAGCAGCTTGCTCTTCGGACTAGCGGGCGTGGGCACAGATACGCAGTATTTT	CASSLLFGLAGVGTDTQYF
few	TRBV9	TRBD2	TRBJ2-2	TGTGCCAGCAGCGTAAGAGGGACTAGCGGTTTGACCGGGGAGCTGTTTTTT	CASSVRGTSGLTGELFF
few	TRBV5-1	-	TRBJ2-7	TGCGCCAGCAGCTTGGGCAGGGAATCCTACGAGCAGTACTTC	CASSLGRESYEQYF
few	TRBV5-1	TRBD2	TRBJ2-7	TGCGCCAGCAGCTTGTATGCGGGAGGGCCGGGGGAGCAGTACTTC	CASSLYAGGPGEQYF
-	TRBV5-5	TRBD1	TRBJ1-2	TGTGCCAGCAGCTTAGGGGGCACCCTCCCTTATGGCTACACCTTC	CASSLGGTLPYGYTF
-	TRBV5-1	TRBD2	TRBJ2-7	TGCGCCAGCAGAACGGGAGGGCCTGGAGAGCAGTACTTC	CASRTGGPGEQYF
-	TRBV7-6	-	TRBJ2-1	TGTGCCAGCAGCTTGGGATCAACGGGGAAGTACAATGAGCAGTTCTTC	CASSLGSTGKYNEQFF
many	TRBV20-1	TRBD2	TRBJ2-5	TGCAGTGCTAGGGCTAGCGGGAGAGGGGAGACCCAGTACTTC	CSARASGRGETQYF
-	TRBV5-1	-	TRBJ2-3	TGCGCCAGCAGCTTGTTCGATTCAGATACGCAGTATTTT	CASSLFDSDTQYF
-	TRBV20-1	TRBD2	TRBJ2-5	TGCAGTGCTAGGCCTAGCGGGAGCCGAGAGACCCAGTACTTC	CSARPSGSRETQYF
once	TRBV7-6	-	TRBJ2-5	TGTGCCAGCAGCTTAGCGAGCAGGGGTCGGGGGACCCAGTACTTC	CASSLASRGRGTQYF
few	TRBV5-1	-	TRBJ2-7	TGCGCCAGCAGCTACAAACGGTTAAGCTCCTACGAGCAGTACTTC	CASSYKRLSSYEQYF
-	TRBV11-2	-	TRBJ2-1	TGTGCCAGCAGCTTAGGAGACGGGATGGGCCGAGGGCACAACAATGAGCAGTTCTTC	CASSLGDGMGRGHNNEQFF
few	TRBV5-1	TRBD2	TRBJ2-3	TGCGCCAGCACCGTTGGGTCTAGCGGGACGCAGTATTTT	CASTVGSSGTQYF
few	TRBV4-1	TRBD2	TRBJ2-5	TGCGCCAGCAGCCAACCTACTAGCGGGAGGGAGACCCAGTACTTC	CASSQPTSGRETQYF
-	TRBV18	-	TRBJ2-5	TGTGCCAGCTCACCACCGTTGGAGACCCAGTACTTC	CASSPPLETQYF
few	TRBV29-1	-	TRBJ2-6	TGCAGCGTCGTGAGAGTCGGGGCCAACGTCCTGACTTTC	CSVVRVGANVLTF
-	TRBV12-3/TRBV12-4	TRBD1	TRBJ2-7	TGTGCCAGCAGTCCGACAGGGGGAGAGCAGTACTTC	CASSPTGGEQYF